This T cell receptor (beta chain) emerged from a study of monozygotic twins with inflammatory bowel disease. Study-wide findings and caveats: Repertoire similarity matched across concordant and discordant twins, perhaps owing to limited power. Other individuals had fewer clonotypes in common with IBD patients than with healthy twins, especially with disease activity.

One entry per CDR3 protein, without DNA, is what TCRdb gives after re-calling the 5' RACE reads. This sample contains some 300,000 distinct CDR3 sequences. The CDR3 is 17 residues long. Comments on this clonotype: Its antigen is unknown.

The sample comprised blood. This TCR was sampled from a human donor with ulcerative colitis or Crohn's disease, or a healthy co-twin of an affected twin (not recorded which). The rearrangement uses TRBV12-3 or TRBV12-4 and TRBJ2-2; as DNA is missing, the TRBD1 call by TCRdb cannot be tested. This chain's CDR3 is CASSLPGQGSSSGELFF.